The rows below give T cell receptor beta chains drawn from one sample of a study of blood T cell repertoires in COVID-19. TCRdb's table, derived via immunoSEQ multiplex PCR, lists solely in-frame clones and lacks some. This table holds under 80,000 clones, around 80% found once. The sample consisted of peripheral blood. These receptors were taken from a human donor in a cohort sampled during active COVID-19. CDR3s include the opening cysteine and the closing phenylalanine or tryptophan. The D gene is left open where the match is weak. Where a row states a size, it is once, few, many or the class of an expanded clone; other rows omit it.

v_gene	j_gene	abundance	d_gene	CDR3aa	CDR3nt
TRBV7-9	TRBJ2-6	NA	NA	CASSLGGGTGANVLTF	TGTGCCAGCAGCTTAGGGGGCGGGACCGGGGCCAACGTCCTGACTTTC
TRBV18	TRBJ2-7	NA	NA	CASSPLLYEQYF	TGTGCCAGCTCACCCCTCCTCTACGAGCAGTACTTC
TRBV27	TRBJ1-5	NA	TRBD1	CAAGTGEVGNQPQHF	TGTGCCGCGGGGACAGGGGAGGTTGGCAATCAGCCCCAGCATTTT
TRBV3-1/TRBV3-2	TRBJ2-1	NA	TRBD2	CASSQVGTINNEQFF	TGTGCCAGCAGCCAAGTAGGGACTATTAACAATGAGCAGTTCTTC
TRBV7-2	TRBJ1-4	NA	NA	CASSRDRQNEKLFF	TGTGCCAGCAGCCGCGATAGACAGAATGAAAAACTGTTTTTT
TRBV5-1	TRBJ2-5	NA	TRBD2	CASNEREGYETQYF	TGCGCCAGCAACGAGCGGGAGGGCTACGAGACCCAGTACTTC
TRBV18	TRBJ2-7	NA	TRBD1	CASSPGQASYEQYF	TGTGCCAGCTCACCGGGACAGGCCTCGTACGAGCAGTACTTC
TRBV2	TRBJ1-1	few	NA	CASRQGRMNTEAFF	TGTGCCAGCAGGCAGGGCCGCATGAACACTGAAGCTTTCTTT
TRBV3-1/TRBV3-2	TRBJ2-7	NA	NA	CASSQSPRESEQYF	TGTGCCAGCAGCCAATCCCCCCGGGAGAGTGAGCAGTACTTC
TRBV5-1	TRBJ2-6	few	NA	CASSLGQKSWGANVLTF	TGCGCCAGCAGCTTGGGACAGAAGTCTTGGGGGGCCAACGTCCTGACTTTC
TRBV27	TRBJ2-1	NA	TRBD2	CASSLTTSGRNNEQFF	TGTGCCAGCAGTTTAACAACTAGCGGGAGAAACAATGAGCAGTTCTTC
TRBV7-3	TRBJ1-1	few	TRBD1	CASSPGTGGTEAFF	TGTGCCAGCAGCCCTGGGACAGGGGGGACTGAAGCTTTCTTT
TRBV5-8	TRBJ1-1	NA	NA	CASSLGRSNTEAFF	TGTGCCAGCAGCTTGGGCAGGTCGAACACTGAAGCTTTCTTT
TRBV2	TRBJ1-6	NA	NA	CASRVSTGFNSPLHF	TGTGCCAGCAGGGTCTCTACAGGGTTTAATTCACCCCTCCACTTT
TRBV2	TRBJ1-4	NA	TRBD1	CASKTRTGATNEKLFF	TGTGCCAGCAAAACCCGGACAGGGGCAACTAATGAAAAACTGTTTTTT
TRBV2	TRBJ2-7	NA	NA	CASSDRVDEQYF	TGTGCCAGCAGTGACAGGGTTGACGAGCAGTACTTC
TRBV28	TRBJ1-1	NA	NA	CASSFTGTRIVGEAFF	TGTGCCAGCAGTTTCACCGGGACACGGATAGTTGGTGAAGCTTTCTTT
TRBV12-2	TRBJ2-7	NA	NA	CASHQGGSGRAIGEQYF	TGTGCAAGTCACCAAGGCGGTAGCGGGAGAGCGATTGGCGAGCAGTACTTC
TRBV5-1	TRBJ2-3	NA	TRBD2	CASSLTSGRTDTQYF	TGCGCCAGCAGCTTGACTAGCGGACGCACAGATACGCAGTATTTT
TRBV24-1	TRBJ2-5	NA	TRBD1	CATSEGTGGTQETQYF	TGTGCCACCAGTGAAGGGACAGGGGGTACCCAAGAGACCCAGTACTTC
TRBV6-1	TRBJ1-3	NA	NA	CASSEASLPGNTIYF	TGTGCCAGCAGTGAAGCGAGCCTTCCTGGAAACACCATATATTTT
TRBV5-1	TRBJ2-7	NA	NA	CASSPPFGGGYEQYF	TGCGCCAGCAGCCCCCCATTTGGGGGCGGATACGAGCAGTACTTC
TRBV6-6	TRBJ1-1	NA	NA	CASTPTGRGVNTEAFF	TGTGCCAGCACCCCTACTGGGAGGGGAGTTAACACTGAAGCTTTCTTT
TRBV5-1	TRBJ2-1	NA	TRBD2	CASTEDGLAAYNEQFF	TGCGCCAGCACCGAAGATGGACTAGCGGCTTACAATGAGCAGTTCTTC
TRBV20-1	TRBJ1-1	NA	NA	CSASIRRPSRLEAFF	TGCAGTGCTAGTATTCGGAGACCGTCGCGTCTCGAAGCTTTCTTT
TRBV27	TRBJ1-5	NA	NA	CASRKTGSSQPQHF	TGTGCCAGCAGAAAAACAGGGTCATCACAGCCCCAGCATTTT
TRBV10-3	TRBJ1-1	NA	NA	CAIRGGREGNTEAFF	TGTGCCATCAGGGGGGGAAGGGAGGGGAACACTGAAGCTTTCTTT
TRBV6-2/TRBV6-3	TRBJ1-1	NA	NA	CASSSPRIEAFF	TGTGCCAGCAGTTCCCCGAGAATTGAAGCTTTCTTT
TRBV4-3	TRBJ2-7	once	NA	CASSQDRGYEQYF	TGCGCCAGCAGCCAAGACCGGGGCTACGAGCAGTACTTC
TRBV28	TRBJ2-7	few	TRBD2	CASSLTSGSRYEQYF	TGTGCCAGCAGTCTGACTAGCGGGAGTCGGTACGAGCAGTACTTC
TRBV6-2/TRBV6-3	TRBJ2-1	NA	NA	CASSQQGEQFF	TGTGCCAGCAGTCAACAGGGTGAGCAGTTCTTC
TRBV5-4	TRBJ2-7	once	TRBD2	CASSFSGSPPFGEQYF	TGTGCCAGCAGCTTTAGCGGGAGCCCCCCTTTCGGGGAGCAGTACTTC
TRBV30	TRBJ1-5	NA	NA	CAWSVSGNQPQHF	TGTGCCTGGAGTGTGTCGGGCAATCAGCCCCAGCATTTT